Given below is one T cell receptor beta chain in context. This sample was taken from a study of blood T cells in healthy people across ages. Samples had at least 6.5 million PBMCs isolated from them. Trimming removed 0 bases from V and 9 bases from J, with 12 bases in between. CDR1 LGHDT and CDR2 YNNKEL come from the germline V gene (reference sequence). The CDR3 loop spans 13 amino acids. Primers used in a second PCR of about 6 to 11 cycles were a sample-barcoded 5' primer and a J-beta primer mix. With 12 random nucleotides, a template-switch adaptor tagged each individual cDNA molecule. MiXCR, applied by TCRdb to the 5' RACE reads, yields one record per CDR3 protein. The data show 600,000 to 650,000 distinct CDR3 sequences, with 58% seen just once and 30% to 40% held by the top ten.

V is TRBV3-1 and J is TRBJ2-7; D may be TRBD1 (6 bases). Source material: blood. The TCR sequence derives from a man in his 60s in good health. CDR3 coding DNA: TGTGCCAGCAGCCAAGAAGGGGGTGTCGGGCAGTACTTC. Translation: CASSQEGGVGQYF.